A selection of T cell receptor beta chains follows, all from one sample in a study of blood T cell repertoires in COVID-19. Sequencing used immunoSEQ multiplex PCR; TCRdb keeps in-frame clones, though not all of them. The sample has a few hundred thousand clones; about 90% are singletons. The material sequenced was PBMCs or T cells enriched from blood (not recorded which). Receptors were obtained from a man aged 25 to 40 who had recovered from COVID-19. CDR3s include the opening cysteine and the closing phenylalanine or tryptophan. D genes are given only for firm matches. Clone size is not always given. Where it is, it says once, few, many or a class for expanded clones.

d_call	v_call	clone_size	j_call	cdr3_aa	cdr3_nt
.	TRBV4-1	.	TRBJ1-3	CASSHDLGFSGNTIYF	TGCGCCAGCAGCCATGACCTCGGGTTCTCTGGAAACACCATATATTTT
.	TRBV12-3/TRBV12-4	.	TRBJ1-3	CASRLNFLYF	TGTGCCAGCAGACTGAATTTTTTATATTTT
.	TRBV9	.	TRBJ1-4	CASSTGSNEKLFF	TGTGCCAGTTCAACGGGGTCTAATGAAAAACTGTTTTTT
.	TRBV7-8	.	TRBJ1-6	CASSLSPVLNSPLHF	TGTGCCAGCAGCTTAAGTCCAGTCCTTAATTCACCCCTCCACTTT
.	TRBV7-9	.	TRBJ1-6	CASSLGPPRLHF	TGTGCCAGCAGCTTAGGGCCACCCAGACTCCACTTT
.	TRBV28	.	TRBJ1-1	CASSFKWATEAFF	TGTGCCAGCAGTTTTAAGTGGGCGACTGAAGCTTTCTTT
TRBD1	TRBV28	.	TRBJ1-5	CASSFQGARNQPQHF	TGTGCCAGCAGTTTTCAGGGGGCGCGGAATCAGCCCCAGCATTTT
.	TRBV7-9	.	TRBJ2-7	CASSLAAGSYEQYF	TGTGCCAGCAGCTTAGCCGCAGGATCCTACGAGCAGTACTTC
TRBD1	TRBV24-1	.	TRBJ2-7	CATSDPKGQGRYEQYF	TGTGCCACCAGTGATCCCAAGGGACAGGGGAGGTACGAGCAGTACTTC
TRBD1	TRBV19	once	TRBJ2-2	CASSLQGDTGELFF	TGTGCCAGTAGTCTCCAGGGGGACACCGGGGAGCTGTTTTTT
TRBD1	TRBV7-9	.	TRBJ2-7	CASSQGQSYEQYF	TGTGCCAGCAGCCAGGGACAGAGCTACGAGCAGTACTTC
TRBD1	TRBV19	once	TRBJ1-5	CASRMGQNSNQPQHF	TGTGCCAGTAGGATGGGACAGAATAGCAATCAGCCCCAGCATTTT
TRBD1	TRBV9	once	TRBJ1-2	CASSAPTRPGQGAGGYTF	TGTGCCAGCAGCGCACCAACAAGACCGGGACAGGGGGCTGGTGGCTACACCTTC
TRBD1	TRBV4-1	.	TRBJ2-7	CASSQVDVQGATYEQYF	TGCGCCAGCAGCCAAGTTGATGTACAGGGGGCGACCTACGAGCAGTACTTC
TRBD1	TRBV10-3	.	TRBJ2-1	CAISGQGDTEQFF	TGTGCCATCAGTGGACAGGGAGACACTGAGCAGTTCTTC
TRBD1	TRBV6-1	.	TRBJ1-3	CASSGLSGDSGNTIYF	TGTGCCAGCAGTGGCCTATCCGGGGACAGTGGAAACACCATATATTTT
.	TRBV10-2	once	TRBJ1-1	CASSDPGTVAEAFF	TGCGCCAGCAGCGACCCCGGGACTGTCGCTGAAGCTTTCTTT
.	TRBV30	.	TRBJ1-6	CAFGSGPRGLHF	TGTGCCTTTGGGTCGGGCCCCAGGGGCCTCCACTTT
.	TRBV7-2	few	TRBJ1-5	CASSLDTANQPQHF	TGTGCCAGCAGCCTGGACACGGCGAATCAGCCCCAGCATTTT
.	TRBV9	.	TRBJ2-1	CASSVAPGNEQFF	TGTGCCAGCAGCGTAGCCCCCGGTAATGAGCAGTTCTTC
.	TRBV19	.	TRBJ1-1	CASTLTALNTEAFF	TGTGCCAGTACCTTGACAGCCTTGAACACTGAAGCTTTCTTT
TRBD2	TRBV7-9	.	TRBJ2-1	CASSLAGTSEFF	TGTGCCAGCAGCTTAGCCGGGACTAGCGAGTTCTTC
TRBD1	TRBV29-1	.	TRBJ2-1	CSVRRDSSYNEQFF	TGCAGCGTTCGACGGGACAGTTCTTACAATGAGCAGTTCTTC
TRBD2	TRBV7-9	.	TRBJ2-7	CASSLAGAYYEQYF	TGTGCCAGCAGCCTAGCGGGAGCCTACTACGAGCAGTACTTC
.	TRBV12-3/TRBV12-4	.	TRBJ1-1	CASSPGFEAFF	TGTGCCAGCAGCCCGGGATTTGAAGCTTTCTTT
.	TRBV7-6	.	TRBJ2-7	CASSPRDTYYEQYF	TGTGCCAGCAGCCCCCGGGACACTTACTACGAGCAGTACTTC
.	TRBV28	few	TRBJ1-2	CASSLRAGDGYTF	TGTGCCAGCAGTTTAAGGGCAGGGGATGGCTACACCTTC
TRBD2	TRBV7-2	.	TRBJ2-3	CASSTFLAGGTDTQYF	TGTGCCAGCAGCACTTTCCTAGCGGGGGGCACAGATACGCAGTATTTT
TRBD1	TRBV6-5	.	TRBJ1-5	CASSPDRANQPQHF	TGTGCCAGCAGTCCTGACAGGGCCAATCAGCCCCAGCATTTT
.	TRBV24-1	.	TRBJ2-1	CATSDLTASSYNEQFF	TGTGCCACCAGTGATCTGACAGCAAGCTCCTACAATGAGCAGTTCTTC
TRBD1	TRBV3-1/TRBV3-2	.	TRBJ1-5	CASSLRQGLQPQHF	TGTGCCAGCAGTCTTAGACAGGGGTTACAGCCCCAGCATTTT
.	TRBV6-1	.	TRBJ2-7	CASSDFREPPYEQYF	TGTGCCAGCAGTGATTTCCGGGAACCCCCCTACGAGCAGTACTTC
.	TRBV6-6	.	TRBJ1-3	CASSLDGLSGNTIYF	TGTGCCAGCTCCTTGGACGGACTCTCTGGAAACACCATATATTTT
TRBD1	TRBV5-6	.	TRBJ2-7	CASSSRDRAYEQYF	TGTGCCAGCAGCTCCCGGGACAGGGCCTACGAGCAGTACTTC
TRBD1	TRBV30	.	TRBJ1-4	CAWRGQGAATNEKLFF	TGTGCCTGGCGGGGACAGGGGGCTGCAACTAATGAAAAACTGTTTTTT
TRBD1	TRBV7-9	.	TRBJ1-1	CASSPETGGTEAFF	TGTGCCAGCAGCCCCGAGACAGGGGGCACTGAAGCTTTCTTT
.	TRBV4-1	.	TRBJ1-4	CASSQQPGGQNEKLFF	TGCGCCAGCAGCCAACAACCGGGCGGACAAAATGAAAAACTGTTTTTT
.	TRBV5-1	.	TRBJ1-3	CASSLRGGMGNTIYF	TGCGCCAGCAGCTTGAGGGGAGGCATGGGAAACACCATATATTTT
.	TRBV18	.	TRBJ2-1	CASSPLLEYEQFF	TGTGCCAGCTCACCACTACTAGAGTATGAGCAGTTCTTC
.	TRBV5-1	few	TRBJ2-2	CASSLYVQDGELFF	TGCGCCAGCAGCTTGTATGTCCAGGACGGGGAGCTGTTTTTT
TRBD2	TRBV4-1	few	TRBJ2-1	CASRNSGGGNNEQFF	TGCGCCAGCAGGAATAGCGGGGGAGGGAACAATGAGCAGTTCTTC
TRBD2	TRBV3-1/TRBV3-2	once	TRBJ2-7	CASSQDRGGPSYEQYF	TGTGCCAGCAGCCAAGATCGGGGGGGGCCCTCCTACGAGCAGTACTTC
.	TRBV27	.	TRBJ2-3	CASSLRIGGNTDTQYF	TGTGCCAGCAGTTTAAGGATCGGAGGGAATACAGATACGCAGTATTTT
TRBD1	TRBV4-1	.	TRBJ2-1	CASSQDSVQGWDEQFF	TGCGCCAGCAGCCAAGATTCGGTACAGGGGTGGGATGAGCAGTTCTTC
.	TRBV20-1	.	TRBJ2-3	CSASSTPGTDTQYF	TGCAGTGCTAGTAGCACCCCCGGCACAGATACGCAGTATTTT
TRBD1	TRBV29-1	.	TRBJ1-5	CSVTTGEGNQPQHF	TGCAGCGTAACCACAGGGGAGGGCAATCAGCCCCAGCATTTT
TRBD1	TRBV6-5	.	TRBJ2-2	CASERTGGNTGELFF	TGTGCCAGTGAACGGACAGGGGGAAACACCGGGGAGCTGTTTTTT
.	TRBV6-2/TRBV6-3	.	TRBJ2-3	CASSPHEGVDTQYF	TGTGCCAGCAGCCCTCACGAAGGAGTAGATACGCAGTATTTT
TRBD1	TRBV5-5	.	TRBJ1-1	CASSLSGQGAGGAFF	TGTGCCAGCAGCCTGAGCGGTCAGGGGGCAGGTGGGGCTTTCTTT
.	TRBV6-4	.	TRBJ1-6	CASSETGKYSPLHF	TGTGCCAGCAGTGAAACAGGGAAATATTCACCCCTCCACTTT
TRBD2	TRBV28	.	TRBJ2-5	CASRGGGVETETQYF	TGTGCCAGCAGGGGCGGGGGGGTCGAAACGGAGACCCAGTACTTC
TRBD1	TRBV11-2	few	TRBJ2-1	CASSSPGTEVGNEQFF	TGTGCCAGCAGCTCTCCCGGGACAGAGGTGGGGAATGAGCAGTTCTTC
.	TRBV3-1/TRBV3-2	.	TRBJ1-4	CASSQELQGPERFF	TGTGCCAGCAGCCAAGAGCTACAGGGCCCTGAAAGGTTTTTT
.	TRBV21-1	few	TRBJ2-7	CASSKRSGGVYEQYF	TGTGCCAGCAGCAAAAGGAGCGGGGGCGTCTACGAGCAGTACTTC
TRBD1	TRBV18	.	TRBJ1-2	CASSPLGQRRGYTF	TGTGCCAGCTCACCATTGGGACAGAGGAGAGGCTACACCTTC